This TCR beta chain was sequenced for a study of OX40 agonist ivuxolimab in advanced cancers. CDR1 and CDR2 from the germline V gene are LGHNA and YNFKEQ. This CDR3 comprises 17 residues. Comment on this clone: Relative to the germline gene, one junction end is altered; a read error may explain this. The sample carries other DNA sequences with the same CDR3.

The method was immunoSEQ multiplex PCR; TCRdb's version includes in-frame clones alone and lacks a portion of them. The table lists about 77,000 clones, around 92% of them singletons. The receptor comes from an adult with an advanced solid tumor such as melanoma, head and neck, liver or kidney cancer. The V call is TRBV4-2, the J call TRBJ2-3; D uncertain. The sequencing here drew on CD4+ or CD8+ T cells sorted from blood, taken in a trial of the OX40 agonist ivuxolimab. CDR3 bases: TGTGCCAGCAGTCAAGACCCCGGCGGATCGACTTCAGATACGCAGTATTTT. Amino acids: CASSQDPGGSTSDTQYF.